This T cell receptor beta chain was captured by sequencing in a study of cytomegalovirus exposure and HLA in healthy donors. The study ran its PCR with 60 Vbeta and 13 Jbeta primers. Method: immunoSEQ multiplex PCR; TCRdb's copy keeps in-frame clones and lacks some. The sample includes around 110,000 clones, about four fifths of them seen just once. This CDR3 is 11 amino acids long. Trimming took off 3 bases at V and 4 bases at J, with 6 bases between the two ends. Looked up from germline, CDR1 is GTSNPN and CDR2 is SVGIG (reference sequence). The specimen sequenced was PBMCs. The TCR was taken from a man between 50 and 59 years old in good health and CMV-seronegative. The rearrangement links TRBV30 to TRBJ1-1; a possible D gene is TRBD1 (5 bases). The CDR3 DNA is TGTGCCTGGAGGGACACCACTGAAGCTTTCTTT. Translating it yields CAWRDTTEAFF.